A selection of T cell receptor beta chains follows, all from one sample in a study of CD8+CD57+ T cells in acquired aplastic anemia. TCRdb used MiXCR to reprocess the reads, holding one entry per CDR3 protein. The top ten hold roughly 43% of the sample, which has around 200,000 distinct CDR3 sequences, around 63% seen once. The sample consisted of sorted CD4+, CD8+, or CD8+CD57+ T cells (not recorded which) from PBMCs. Receptors originate from a human donor with aplastic anemia. Both conserved end residues are part of each CDR3. The D gene is left open where the match is weak.

>TRBJ2-1|NA|TRBV9
CASSVGGGGEQFF
>TRBJ2-7|NA|TRBV2
CASIRGGEDEQHF
>TRBJ1-1|NA|TRBV2
CASSVRGSNTEAFF
>TRBJ1-2|NA|TRBV9
CASSVGVANYGYTF
>TRBJ1-4|NA|TRBV25-1
CASSEDGINEKLFF
>TRBJ2-7|TRBD2|TRBV9
CASSPQTSGYEQYF
>TRBJ1-1|NA|TRBV7-9
CASALKGRTEAFF
>TRBJ2-6|NA|TRBV2
CAGSDRGSGANVLTF
>TRBJ2-3|TRBD1|TRBV24-1
CATGQGYDTQYF
>TRBJ1-3|NA|TRBV20-1
CSALQGGGNTIYF
>TRBJ1-1|TRBD1|TRBV4-1
CASSQSTGTEAFF
>TRBJ2-3|NA|TRBV27
CASSWQVPTDTQYF
>TRBJ1-6|NA|TRBV7-2
CASSLVPGGDTPLHF
>TRBJ1-6|NA|TRBV16
CASSQLTGSSYNSPLHF
>TRBJ1-6|NA|TRBV7-9
CASSPTWGSPLHF
>TRBJ2-3|TRBD2|TRBV10-3
CAISGLGLAVTDTQYF
>TRBJ2-5|TRBD2|TRBV7-2
CASSRWGGGTQYF
>TRBJ1-1|TRBD1|TRBV7-9
CASSSQTGGRIAEAFF
>TRBJ2-1|TRBD2|TRBV6-2/TRBV6-3
CASSSSGGARNEQFF
>TRBJ2-6|NA|TRBV7-9
CASSLTGANVLTF
>TRBJ1-2|NA|TRBV27
CASSKNRENYGYTF
>TRBJ2-7|NA|TRBV7-9
CASSFGDQGYF
>TRBJ2-7|NA|TRBV19
CASSIGLYSYEQYF
>TRBJ1-4|NA|TRBV5-8
CASSPRPSEKLFF
>TRBJ2-5|NA|TRBV5-4
CASSLRRAGLETQYF
>TRBJ2-1|TRBD2|TRBV20-1
CSAGLALYNEQFF
>TRBJ2-3|NA|TRBV15
CATSRDQGKDTQYF
>TRBJ2-1|NA|TRBV27
CASSHGDYNEQFF
>TRBJ1-4|NA|TRBV5-1
CASNGGLSTNEKLSF
>TRBJ2-3|TRBD2|TRBV29-1
CSVEGTSGGVTDTQYF
>TRBJ1-3|NA|TRBV15
CATSRGGFRRSGNTIYF
>TRBJ2-1|TRBD2|TRBV10-3
CAILAGVRNEQFF
>TRBJ2-7|TRBD2|TRBV29-1
CSVEGLAGSSYEQYF
>TRBJ2-3|NA|TRBV15
CATSRGKSSDTQYF
>TRBJ2-7|TRBD1|TRBV24-1
CATSGNRDSPYEQYF
>TRBJ2-1|NA|TRBV29-1
CSVEVGLGDEQFF
>TRBJ2-3|TRBD2|TRBV7-6
CASSQLTSGGTQYF
>TRBJ1-2|NA|TRBV24-1
CATSDPRGTYGYTF
>TRBJ2-7|NA|TRBV7-9
CASSNSRSYEQYF
>TRBJ2-7|TRBD1|TRBV2
CASSEERTGF
>TRBJ2-2|TRBD1|TRBV12-3/TRBV12-4
CASSSDRVLTAGELFF
>TRBJ2-7|NA|TRBV19
CASSTDPSSYEQYF